This TCR beta chain was found in a study of T cell responses to AZD1222 COVID-19 vaccine. CDR1 LGHNA and CDR2 YNFKEQ come from the germline V gene. The CDR3 is 14 residues long. V lost 5 bases to trimming and J lost 3 bases; unmatched junction nucleotides: 6. Repertoires were generated with immunoSEQ multiplex PCR, while TCRdb's copy carries only in-frame clones and drops some. The sample has 45,000 or so clones; about 90% are singletons. The genes are TRBV4-2 and TRBJ2-7, with 8 bases lining up with TRBD2. This TCR was sampled from an adult who received the AZD1222 COVID-19 vaccine. The source was peripheral blood, collected 28 days after the second AZD1222 dose. This CDR3 reads CASSTERGSYEQYF. The CDR3 DNA follows: TGTGCCAGCAGCACGGAGCGGGGGAGCTACGAGCAGTACTTC.